This T cell receptor beta chain appears in the sequencing data of a study of blood T cell repertoires in COVID-19 (dated by TCRdb to 2020 to 2022). Study-wide context: Recovered participants in ImmuneRACE Cohort 3 were defined as having two consecutive negative NP/OP PCR tests, clearance from a healthcare professional, or resolution of symptoms. The repertoires were made available in a free public database intended to serve as a resource for research on the immune response to SARS-CoV-2. Samples covering the acute and convalescent phases of COVID-19 were provided by collaborators in the United States, Italy and Spain. Where HLA class I and class II types were available, the types were taken from metadata supplied by the sample provider, not from assay-based typing. Deeply sampled blood TCRbeta repertoires from subjects exposed to, actively infected with, or recovered from COVID-19 were included in the dataset. Samples came from the ongoing ImmuneRACE study (first 160 participants) plus 1,254 subjects from 6 global collaborators. The prospective study material was composed of cDNA or gDNA derived from T cells, B-cell-depleted T cells, or PBMCs. The sample metadata nearly always contained a de-identified subject ID, COVID-19 status, age in years and sex.

To note about this clone: Its binding antigen is unknown. No much larger clonotype is one base removed from it; base qualities were not supplied.

Participants in the prospective study were aged roughly 18 to 89 years, lived in under 30 United States geographic areas, and enrolled through a virtual design. In the prospective study, cohorts were assigned on the basis of participant-reported clinical history obtained from a screening survey and a study questionnaire. Each participant in the prospective study had whole blood, serum and a nasopharyngeal or oropharyngeal swab collected by mobile phlebotomists. Over a 2-month period, participants in the prospective study had the option of providing additional blood draws and questionnaires. Before DNA extraction, blood samples from the prospective study were shipped at room temperature or frozen. TCRbeta CDR3 regions were amplified from genomic DNA using the immunoSEQ Assay, a bias-controlled multiplex PCR. The published analysis was carried out like this. Nucleated cell counts per sample were estimated from amplification of reference gene primers within the assay. Sequence reads were collapsed and filtered to measure the absolute abundance of every unique TCRbeta CDR3 rearrangement. For each sample, productive Simpson clonality was calculated by taking the square root of Simpson's diversity index across productive rearrangements. Entries here come from immuneACCESS through TCRdb and include only in-frame sequences with V and J called. Some clones fail to appear in such tables; in the studies checked, an unresolved V gene covers under half of the shortfall, and the cause of the remainder is unknown. From that table come the V and J calls and clone size; the DNA was used to work out D and trimming. The sample yields some 300,000 clones; 88% were counted once. Over 2% of the sample lies in the top ten.

Findings and caveats that apply to the study as a whole: How much clinical and demographic metadata was included differed by source and by participant, and the metadata was provided uncurated.

The sequenced sample was PBMCs or T cells enriched from blood (not recorded which). This receptor was identified in an older woman in a cohort exposed to, infected with or recovered from COVID-19 (not recorded which).

In nucleotides, the sequence is TGTGCCAGCAGCTTTGAGGGTTACAATGAGCAGTTCTTC. Its coded protein is CASSFEGYNEQFF. The chain links TRBV11-3 with TRBJ2-1, and the D gene may be TRBD2, 5 bases matching. CDR1 SGHNT and CDR2 YENEEA are derived from the germline V gene. A distance of 7 bases separates the germline ends of V and J, which lose 3 bases and 4 bases respectively. There are 13 amino acids in the CDR3, from cysteine to phenylalanine inclusive. The sequence is cut down to CDR3 DNA, 39 bases in frame from base 1.